These T cell receptor beta chains were read from a single sample in a study of OX40 agonist ivuxolimab in advanced cancers. Repertoires were generated with immunoSEQ multiplex PCR, while TCRdb's copy carries only in-frame clones and drops some. The sample yields approximately 80,000 clones, 90% seen once. The source material was CD4+ or CD8+ T cells sorted from blood, sampled in a trial of the OX40 agonist ivuxolimab. Receptors originate from an adult with an advanced solid tumor such as melanoma, head and neck, liver or kidney cancer. Both conserved end residues are part of each CDR3. The order of the fields is V gene, J gene, clone size, D gene, CDR3 DNA, CDR3 protein. The D gene is left open where the match is weak. The size of a clone is reported for some rows only, either as once, few or many, or as a class for expanded clones.

v_gene: TRBV11-1
j_gene: TRBJ2-7
abundance: -
d_gene: -
CDR3nt: TGTGCCAGCAGCCCAGGGAGTGCCCTGAAGAACGAGCAGTACTTC
CDR3aa: CASSPGSALKNEQYF

v_gene: TRBV19
j_gene: TRBJ1-2
abundance: -
d_gene: TRBD1
CDR3nt: TGTGCCAGTAGCACCCCTGACAGGGGGCTAGTAAGCTATGGCTACACCTTC
CDR3aa: CASSTPDRGLVSYGYTF

v_gene: TRBV6-4
j_gene: TRBJ1-2
abundance: once
d_gene: -
CDR3nt: TGTGCCAGCAGTGACGGGGCAGGGATCTATGGCTACACCTTC
CDR3aa: CASSDGAGIYGYTF

v_gene: TRBV5-1
j_gene: TRBJ1-2
abundance: -
d_gene: -
CDR3nt: TGCGCCAGCACCCTTGGGGGGGCTGAGGGCTACACCTTC
CDR3aa: CASTLGGAEGYTF

v_gene: TRBV6-5
j_gene: TRBJ2-7
abundance: -
d_gene: -
CDR3nt: TGTGCCAGCAGGGATTCCTACGAGCAGTACTTC
CDR3aa: CASRDSYEQYF

v_gene: TRBV30
j_gene: TRBJ1-3
abundance: -
d_gene: TRBD1
CDR3nt: TGTGCCTGGAGGGCACAGGGGCCCCTCTCTGGAAACACCATATATTTT
CDR3aa: CAWRAQGPLSGNTIYF

v_gene: TRBV5-1
j_gene: TRBJ1-1
abundance: -
d_gene: TRBD1
CDR3nt: TGCGCCAGCAGCTTATACGACAGGGGGATCGGTGTGAACACTGAAGCTTTCTTT
CDR3aa: CASSLYDRGIGVNTEAFF

v_gene: TRBV28
j_gene: TRBJ1-1
abundance: -
d_gene: -
CDR3nt: TGTGCCAGCACCGTCAGCTTTCCGAACACTGAAGCTTTCTTT
CDR3aa: CASTVSFPNTEAFF

v_gene: TRBV2
j_gene: TRBJ1-5
abundance: -
d_gene: TRBD1
CDR3nt: TGTGCCAGCAGTGCCCTAGGACAGGGTGGGGATCAGCCCCAGCATTTT
CDR3aa: CASSALGQGGDQPQHF

v_gene: TRBV27
j_gene: TRBJ2-1
abundance: -
d_gene: TRBD2
CDR3nt: TGTGCCAGCAGTTACCAATCAATCCTCGGGACTAGCGGGCGGAATGAGCAGTTCTTC
CDR3aa: CASSYQSILGTSGRNEQFF

v_gene: TRBV7-3
j_gene: TRBJ2-7
abundance: -
d_gene: TRBD1
CDR3nt: TGTGCCAGCAGCAAGGATCAGGGGGCAGGGGAGCAGTACTTC
CDR3aa: CASSKDQGAGEQYF

v_gene: TRBV30
j_gene: TRBJ2-7
abundance: -
d_gene: TRBD1
CDR3nt: TGTGCCTGGAACAGGGGGTCCTACGAGCAGTACTTC
CDR3aa: CAWNRGSYEQYF

v_gene: TRBV29-1
j_gene: TRBJ1-1
abundance: -
d_gene: -
CDR3nt: TGCAGCGCCCAAGGGCAGGAGAACACTGAAGCTTTCTTT
CDR3aa: CSAQGQENTEAFF

v_gene: TRBV5-1
j_gene: TRBJ1-4
abundance: once
d_gene: -
CDR3nt: TGCGCCACCCGAGTGCAGGAGAATGAAAAACTGTTTTTT
CDR3aa: CATRVQENEKLFF

v_gene: TRBV6-5
j_gene: TRBJ2-7
abundance: -
d_gene: TRBD1
CDR3nt: TGTGCCAGCAGCCGGGGGACAGGAGTCTACGAGCAGTACTTC
CDR3aa: CASSRGTGVYEQYF

v_gene: TRBV14
j_gene: TRBJ1-2
abundance: -
d_gene: -
CDR3nt: TGTGCCAGCAGCCTGGGATATGGCTACACCTTC
CDR3aa: CASSLGYGYTF

v_gene: TRBV9
j_gene: TRBJ1-2
abundance: -
d_gene: TRBD1
CDR3nt: TGTGCCAGCAGCCCCCGGGGACAGGGGGCGATCTACTATGGCTACACCTTC
CDR3aa: CASSPRGQGAIYYGYTF

v_gene: TRBV19
j_gene: TRBJ2-3
abundance: -
d_gene: -
CDR3nt: TGTGCCAGTAGTCTCGGGGGACAGCTTAGCACAGATACGCAGTATTTT
CDR3aa: CASSLGGQLSTDTQYF

v_gene: TRBV7-9
j_gene: TRBJ1-5
abundance: -
d_gene: -
CDR3nt: TGTGCCAGCAGCCCAGCGGGCCCAAATCAGCCCCAGCATTTT
CDR3aa: CASSPAGPNQPQHF

v_gene: TRBV9
j_gene: TRBJ2-3
abundance: -
d_gene: -
CDR3nt: TGTGCCAGCAGCGCCCAACTAGTTTCTAGCACAGATACGCAGTATTTT
CDR3aa: CASSAQLVSSTDTQYF

v_gene: TRBV7-6
j_gene: TRBJ1-2
abundance: -
d_gene: -
CDR3nt: TGTGCCAGCAGCGACCGAGGGAACGGCTACACCTTC
CDR3aa: CASSDRGNGYTF

v_gene: TRBV19
j_gene: TRBJ1-2
abundance: -
d_gene: -
CDR3nt: TGTGCCAGTAGTCTCCGGGCCGACAGATTCATTTATGGCTACACCTTC
CDR3aa: CASSLRADRFIYGYTF

v_gene: TRBV5-6
j_gene: TRBJ1-2
abundance: once
d_gene: -
CDR3nt: TGTGCCAGCAGCTCCCTACCCACGACTAACTATGGCTACACCTTC
CDR3aa: CASSSLPTTNYGYTF

v_gene: TRBV28
j_gene: TRBJ1-2
abundance: -
d_gene: -
CDR3nt: TGTGCCAGCAGTTTAAGGGCTTCGGGCTACACCTTC
CDR3aa: CASSLRASGYTF

v_gene: TRBV30
j_gene: TRBJ1-3
abundance: -
d_gene: -
CDR3nt: TGTGCCTGGAATATAGGGAGCTCTGGAAACACCATATATTTT
CDR3aa: CAWNIGSSGNTIYF

v_gene: TRBV4-1
j_gene: TRBJ2-3
abundance: -
d_gene: -
CDR3nt: TGCGCCAGCAGCCAAGTAGGAGAGGGGCGAGATACGCAGTATTTT
CDR3aa: CASSQVGEGRDTQYF

v_gene: TRBV7-2
j_gene: TRBJ1-2
abundance: once
d_gene: -
CDR3nt: TGTGCCAGCAGCTCAGATGGGGGGCTCGGCTACACCTTC
CDR3aa: CASSSDGGLGYTF

v_gene: TRBV5-1
j_gene: TRBJ2-2
abundance: -
d_gene: -
CDR3nt: TGCGCCAGCAGCTCGGAACTGAACACCGGGGAGCTGTTTTTT
CDR3aa: CASSSELNTGELFF

v_gene: TRBV5-8
j_gene: TRBJ1-1
abundance: -
d_gene: -
CDR3nt: TGTGCCAGCAGCTTGAACAGCCTCACTGAAGCTTTCTTT
CDR3aa: CASSLNSLTEAFF

v_gene: TRBV11-3
j_gene: TRBJ2-2
abundance: -
d_gene: TRBD1
CDR3nt: TGTGCCAGCAGCGGAGACAGGGACACCGGGGAGCTGTTTTTT
CDR3aa: CASSGDRDTGELFF

v_gene: TRBV18
j_gene: TRBJ1-6
abundance: -
d_gene: -
CDR3nt: TGTGCCAGCTCACCATTTGTCCGGGATTCTAATTCACCCCTCCACTTT
CDR3aa: CASSPFVRDSNSPLHF

v_gene: TRBV27
j_gene: TRBJ1-2
abundance: -
d_gene: -
CDR3nt: TGTGCCAGCAGTCGTTCGGGGAACTATGGCTACACCTTC
CDR3aa: CASSRSGNYGYTF

v_gene: TRBV7-9
j_gene: TRBJ1-1
abundance: once
d_gene: -
CDR3nt: TGTGCCAGCAGCCGGATCCCACTCGTTGAAGCTTTCTTT
CDR3aa: CASSRIPLVEAFF

v_gene: TRBV2
j_gene: TRBJ1-6
abundance: -
d_gene: -
CDR3nt: -
CDR3aa: CASILGQTSNPYNSPLHF

v_gene: TRBV7-7
j_gene: TRBJ2-6
abundance: -
d_gene: -
CDR3nt: TGTGCTAGCAGCTTAGCGTCCTACTTC
CDR3aa: CASSLASYF

v_gene: TRBV30
j_gene: TRBJ1-5
abundance: -
d_gene: -
CDR3nt: TGTGCCTGGAGTAAGGGGATAATACAGCCCCAGCATTTT
CDR3aa: CAWSKGIIQPQHF

v_gene: TRBV5-4
j_gene: TRBJ2-6
abundance: -
d_gene: -
CDR3nt: TGTGCCAGCAGCTACGACAGCAGCTCTGGGGCCAACGTCCTGACTTTC
CDR3aa: CASSYDSSSGANVLTF

v_gene: TRBV7-2
j_gene: TRBJ1-6
abundance: -
d_gene: -
CDR3nt: TGTGCCAGCAGCGACCCTACTCTCGCGGGGGAGGGTTCACCCCTCCACTTT
CDR3aa: CASSDPTLAGEGSPLHF

v_gene: TRBV11-3
j_gene: TRBJ2-1
abundance: -
d_gene: TRBD1
CDR3nt: TGTGCCAGCAGCAGGGACAGGGGAGAAGGGGAGCAGTTCTTC
CDR3aa: CASSRDRGEGEQFF

v_gene: TRBV5-1
j_gene: TRBJ1-2
abundance: -
d_gene: -
CDR3nt: TGCGCCAGCAGCTATTCCGGGACACCCTATGGCTACACCTTC
CDR3aa: CASSYSGTPYGYTF

v_gene: TRBV19
j_gene: TRBJ1-2
abundance: -
d_gene: -
CDR3nt: TGTGCCAGTAGTATTTCTTGGCGAGGAGACTATGGCTACACCTTC
CDR3aa: CASSISWRGDYGYTF

v_gene: TRBV7-8
j_gene: TRBJ2-3
abundance: -
d_gene: -
CDR3nt: TGTGCCAGCAGCTTAACGGGGGGCTCCACAGATACGCAGTATTTT
CDR3aa: CASSLTGGSTDTQYF

v_gene: TRBV7-8
j_gene: TRBJ2-5
abundance: -
d_gene: -
CDR3nt: TGTGCCAGCAGCTTAGCCTCGCAAGAGACCCAGTACTTC
CDR3aa: CASSLASQETQYF

v_gene: TRBV10-3
j_gene: TRBJ1-3
abundance: -
d_gene: -
CDR3nt: TGTGCCATCAGTGAGGACCACTCTGGAAACACCATATATTTT
CDR3aa: CAISEDHSGNTIYF

v_gene: TRBV6-5
j_gene: TRBJ1-2
abundance: -
d_gene: -
CDR3nt: TGTGCCACGAAGAAACCAAACTATGGCTACACCTTC
CDR3aa: CATKKPNYGYTF

v_gene: TRBV5-4
j_gene: TRBJ1-1
abundance: -
d_gene: -
CDR3nt: TGTGCCAGCAGCTTCTCAGGGGCAGGTAGCACTGAAGCTTTCTTT
CDR3aa: CASSFSGAGSTEAFF

v_gene: TRBV5-1
j_gene: TRBJ2-1
abundance: -
d_gene: -
CDR3nt: TGCGCCAGCAGCTTGGGGGGCGGAACCTACAATGAGCAGTTCTTC
CDR3aa: CASSLGGGTYNEQFF

v_gene: TRBV6-6
j_gene: TRBJ1-5
abundance: -
d_gene: TRBD1
CDR3nt: TGTGCCAGCAGTACAGGGGGTGGCCAGCCCCAGCATTTT
CDR3aa: CASSTGGGQPQHF

v_gene: TRBV18
j_gene: TRBJ1-6
abundance: few
d_gene: TRBD1
CDR3nt: TGTGCCAGCTCACCCGGGACAGCGAATTCACCCCTCCACTTT
CDR3aa: CASSPGTANSPLHF

v_gene: TRBV10-2
j_gene: TRBJ2-5
abundance: -
d_gene: TRBD1
CDR3nt: TGCGCCAGCAGTACCTCGGGACAGAGTATAGGGGAGACCCAGTACTTC
CDR3aa: CASSTSGQSIGETQYF

v_gene: TRBV9
j_gene: TRBJ1-1
abundance: once
d_gene: -
CDR3nt: TGTGCCAGCAGCGTAGGACAGGAAAAGGATGAAGCTTTCTTT
CDR3aa: CASSVGQEKDEAFF

v_gene: TRBV5-1
j_gene: TRBJ2-7
abundance: -
d_gene: -
CDR3nt: TGCGCCAGCAGCTTGGGGGCGGGTACCGGGGGCGAGCAGTACTTC
CDR3aa: CASSLGAGTGGEQYF

v_gene: TRBV5-4
j_gene: TRBJ2-7
abundance: -
d_gene: TRBD2
CDR3nt: TGTGCCAGCAGCTTGGGCAGCGGGGGGCTTTCCTACGAGCAGTACTTC
CDR3aa: CASSLGSGGLSYEQYF

v_gene: TRBV5-1
j_gene: TRBJ1-6
abundance: -
d_gene: TRBD1
CDR3nt: TGCGCCAGCAGCTCAGGACAGGGGAAAGGAGATTCACCCCTCCACTTT
CDR3aa: CASSSGQGKGDSPLHF

v_gene: TRBV18
j_gene: TRBJ1-1
abundance: -
d_gene: -
CDR3nt: TGTGCCAGCTCACCGGCAGGGTCCATGAACACTGAAGCTTTCTTT
CDR3aa: CASSPAGSMNTEAFF